Listed below are T cell receptor beta chains from one sample, sequenced in a study of blood T cell repertoires in COVID-19. Here immunoSEQ multiplex PCR was the method, and the copy in TCRdb shows in-frame clones only, minus some. The profile covers about 260,000 clones, with about nine tenths appearing a single time and about 11% taken by the ten largest. Sequencing input: peripheral blood. The source is a woman in her thirties with COVID-19, enrolled during active disease. The CDR3 runs from the conserved cysteine through the conserved F or W. Each record gives: D gene, clone size, J gene, V gene, CDR3 DNA, CDR3 protein. The D gene is left open where the match is weak. Size is omitted from some rows. Given values are once, few, many or a class for expanded clones.

-	-	TRBJ2-1	TRBV6-2/TRBV6-3	TGTGCCAGCAGTTACGGGCGGGTCAATGAGCAGTTCTTC	CASSYGRVNEQFF
TRBD1	few	TRBJ1-2	TRBV6-5	TGTGCCAGCAGTTACCTCCAGGGGGCGCGTGGCTACACCTTC	CASSYLQGARGYTF
TRBD2	-	TRBJ2-1	TRBV11-2	TGTGCCAGCAGCCAGGCCTCTAGCGGGAGGCCCCTTAGCAATGAGCAGTTCTTC	CASSQASSGRPLSNEQFF
-	-	TRBJ1-6	TRBV30	TGTGCCTGGAGTCCAACAGCCTCACCCCTCCACTTT	CAWSPTASPLHF
TRBD1	-	TRBJ1-3	TRBV5-1	TGCGCCAGCAGCTTGTTGGGACAGGTCTCCTCTGGAAACACCATATATTTT	CASSLLGQVSSGNTIYF
-	-	TRBJ2-5	TRBV20-1	TGCAGTGGACAAGACCAAGAGACCCAGTACTTC	CSGQDQETQYF
-	few	TRBJ2-2	TRBV27	TGTGCCAGCAGTTTAGCGGGGCCCACCGGGGAGCTGTTTTTT	CASSLAGPTGELFF
-	-	TRBJ1-1	TRBV10-2	TGCGCCAGCAGAGGTGGGGCAGGGCCCACTGAAGCTTTCTTT	CASRGGAGPTEAFF
TRBD2	few	TRBJ2-5	TRBV7-3	TGTGCCAGCAGCTTGGGGACTAGCGGACAAGAGACCCAGTACTTC	CASSLGTSGQETQYF
-	few	TRBJ1-2	TRBV28	TGTGCCAGCAGCTCTGGACAGCGAAGTACCTATGGCTACACCTTC	CASSSGQRSTYGYTF
-	-	TRBJ2-7	TRBV27	TGTGCCAGCAGCCCCCTTGGGCTCTACGAGCAGTACTTC	CASSPLGLYEQYF
-	-	TRBJ1-5	TRBV28	TGTGCCAGCAGTTTAGGGACACAGGGACCCCAGCCCCAGCATTTT	CASSLGTQGPQPQHF
-	-	TRBJ1-6	TRBV10-1	TGCGCCAGCAGTGAGATTAAGCGGGGCTCCTATAATTCACCCCTCCACTTT	CASSEIKRGSYNSPLHF
-	-	TRBJ1-5	TRBV6-6	TGTGCCAGCAGTGCCATAATAGGGGGTTTCGAACCCCAGCATTTT	CASSAIIGGFEPQHF
-	-	TRBJ1-1	TRBV5-6	TGTGCCAGCAGCGACGGGACTCTTGAAGCTTTCTTT	CASSDGTLEAFF
TRBD1	few	TRBJ2-1	TRBV7-9	TGTGCCAGCAGCTTAGCGCTCACCCTTCGACAGGGGAATAATGAGCAGTTCTTC	CASSLALTLRQGNNEQFF
-	-	TRBJ1-2	TRBV29-1	TGCAGCGTTGACGCAGACAGTAACTATGGCTACACCTTC	CSVDADSNYGYTF
TRBD1	-	TRBJ2-2	TRBV2	TGTGCCAACCGGTTACAGGGGACAAACACCGGGGAGCTGTTTTTT	CANRLQGTNTGELFF
-	-	TRBJ2-5	TRBV25-1	TGTGCCAGCAGTTCCCCGGGGGGCGGGGAGACCCAGTACTTC	CASSSPGGGETQYF
TRBD1	-	TRBJ1-4	TRBV4-1	TGCGCCAGCAGCCAAGAGGCGGGACAGCGTAATGAAAAACTGTTTTTT	CASSQEAGQRNEKLFF
TRBD2	-	TRBJ2-1	TRBV28	TGTGCCAGCACGGTAGCAGCGGGAGGGCGAAATGAGCAGTTCTTC	CASTVAAGGRNEQFF
-	once	TRBJ2-7	TRBV9	TGTGCCAGCAGCATCAGCCGGGACTCAAGCTCCTACGAGCAGTACTTC	CASSISRDSSSYEQYF
-	-	TRBJ1-2	TRBV5-1	TGCGCCAGCAGCTTGGACAGACATGGCTACACCTTC	CASSLDRHGYTF
-	-	TRBJ1-5	TRBV6-2/TRBV6-3	TGTGCCAGCAGTTCCCAGGGCCCTAATCAGCCCCAGCATTTT	CASSSQGPNQPQHF
-	once	TRBJ1-2	TRBV6-5	TGTGCCAGCAGTTACGGGGCAGGGCTCTATGGCTACACCTTC	CASSYGAGLYGYTF
TRBD2	-	TRBJ2-7	TRBV19	TGTGCCAGTAGTGGAGGTGGTAGCGGGGCCCCGAGGTCCTACGAGCAGTACTTC	CASSGGGSGAPRSYEQYF
-	once	TRBJ1-5	TRBV6-6	TGTGCCAGCAGTTACCGCAGTAGCAATCAGCCCCAGCATTTT	CASSYRSSNQPQHF
TRBD1	-	TRBJ1-4	TRBV7-2	TGTGCCAGCAGTACAGGGGGCAATGGTGAAAAACTGTTTTTT	CASSTGGNGEKLFF
TRBD1	-	TRBJ2-7	TRBV7-9	TGTGCCAGCAGCTCAGGGACAGGTACAGAGTACTTC	CASSSGTGTEYF
TRBD1	-	TRBJ2-3	TRBV7-9	TGTGCCAGCCCGGGTGACAGGGAGATCACAGATACGCAGTATTTT	CASPGDREITDTQYF
-	-	TRBJ1-1	TRBV4-1	TGCGCCAGCAGGGGGCCCCTGAAGAGCACTGAAGCTTTCTTT	CASRGPLKSTEAFF
-	-	TRBJ2-5	TRBV5-6	TGTGCCAGCAGCCCGGTGGACGGGACGCGGGGCGAGACCCAGTACTTC	CASSPVDGTRGETQYF
-	-	TRBJ1-5	TRBV30	TGTGCCTGGAGCGCGGGAGCGGGCAATCAGCCCCAGCATTTT	CAWSAGAGNQPQHF
TRBD2	-	TRBJ2-2	TRBV9	TGTGCCAGCAGAAAAGGACTAGCGGGAGGATCCGGGGAGCTGTTTTTT	CASRKGLAGGSGELFF
TRBD1	-	TRBJ1-1	TRBV15	TGTGCCACCAGCGGACAGGGAATGAACACTGAAGCTTTCTTT	CATSGQGMNTEAFF
-	-	TRBJ2-1	TRBV4-1	TGCGCCAGCAGCCAACCTATGAATGAGCAGTTCTTC	CASSQPMNEQFF
-	-	TRBJ2-2	TRBV6-6	TGTGCCAGCAATCTCTTGGGGGAGCTGTTTTTT	CASNLLGELFF
-	-	TRBJ1-2	TRBV7-8	TGTGCCAGCAGCTTAGAGCGTACTAACTATGGCTACACCTTC	CASSLERTNYGYTF
TRBD2	-	TRBJ2-1	TRBV30	TGTGCCGCAACGGGGGGGACTAGCGGGGCTTACAATGAGCAGTTCTTC	CAATGGTSGAYNEQFF
-	-	TRBJ2-1	TRBV15	TGTGCCACCAGCAGAGATATGGCAGGGATTAATGAGCAGTTCTTC	CATSRDMAGINEQFF
-	-	TRBJ2-3	TRBV28	TGTGCCAGCAATTATCGGGGGTGGAGCACAGATACGCAGTATTTT	CASNYRGWSTDTQYF
TRBD1	-	TRBJ1-2	TRBV3-1/TRBV3-2	TGTGCCAGCAGCGGGGGGGGACAGGGCTCCTATGGCTACACCTTC	CASSGGGQGSYGYTF
-	once	TRBJ1-2	TRBV10-3	TGTGCCATCAGTGAGTCGAGAATTGAGGGAGGCAACTATGGCTACACCTTC	CAISESRIEGGNYGYTF
-	-	TRBJ1-1	TRBV30	TGTGCCTGGGGCAGGGAAAACACTGAAGCTTTCTTT	CAWGRENTEAFF
TRBD1	-	TRBJ1-5	TRBV5-8	TGTGCCAGCAGCCCAATTGGACAGGGCCATCAGCCCCAGCATTTT	CASSPIGQGHQPQHF
-	once	TRBJ2-5	TRBV6-5	TGTGCCAGCAGGTGGTCGACAGGTGAGACCCAGTACTTC	CASRWSTGETQYF
TRBD1	-	TRBJ1-4	TRBV2	TGTGCCAGCAGTGACGGGACAGCCGCAACTAATGAAAAACTGTTTTTT	CASSDGTAATNEKLFF
TRBD2	-	TRBJ2-1	TRBV3-1/TRBV3-2	TGTGCCAGCAGCCAAATGGGACTAGCGGGAGAGCAGTTCTTC	CASSQMGLAGEQFF
TRBD2	-	TRBJ2-2	TRBV7-2	TGTGCCAGCAGCCCTGGACTAGCCACCGGGGAGCTGTTTTTT	CASSPGLATGELFF
-	-	TRBJ2-2	TRBV12-3/TRBV12-4	TGTGCCAGCAGGCGGCGGACCGGGGAGCTGTTTTTT	CASRRRTGELFF
-	-	TRBJ1-1	TRBV6-6	TGTGCCAGCAGTGTTGACAGACCGAACACTGAAGCTTTCTTT	CASSVDRPNTEAFF
-	-	TRBJ1-1	TRBV30	TGTGCCTCGGGACGGAACACTGAAGCTTTCTTT	CASGRNTEAFF
-	once	TRBJ1-3	TRBV7-2	TGTGCCAGCGGCAGGGACACCGTTTCTGGAAACACCATATATTTT	CASGRDTVSGNTIYF
-	-	TRBJ1-5	TRBV18	TGTGCCAGCTCACCCCAACAGGGAGGCAATCAGCCCCAGCATTTT	CASSPQQGGNQPQHF
-	once	TRBJ2-2	TRBV7-9	TGTGCCAGCAGCTTAGGGCTAGCGAACGCCGGGGAGCTGTTTTTT	CASSLGLANAGELFF